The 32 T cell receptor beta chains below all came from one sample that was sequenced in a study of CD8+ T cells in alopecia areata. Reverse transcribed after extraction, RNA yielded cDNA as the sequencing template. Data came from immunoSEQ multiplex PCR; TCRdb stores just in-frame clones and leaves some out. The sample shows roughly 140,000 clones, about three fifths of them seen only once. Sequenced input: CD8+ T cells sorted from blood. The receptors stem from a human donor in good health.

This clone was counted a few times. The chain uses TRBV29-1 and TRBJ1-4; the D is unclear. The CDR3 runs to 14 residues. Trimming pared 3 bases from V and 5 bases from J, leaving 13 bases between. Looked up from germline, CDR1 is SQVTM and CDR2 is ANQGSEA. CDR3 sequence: CSVDPPGENEKLFF. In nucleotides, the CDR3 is TGCAGCGTTGATCCCCCAGGAGAAAATGAAAAACTGTTTTTT. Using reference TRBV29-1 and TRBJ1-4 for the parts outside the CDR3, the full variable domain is SAVISQKPSRDICQRGTSLTIQCQVDSQVTMMFWYRQQPGQSLTLIATANQGSEATYESGFVIDKFPISRPNLTFSTLTVSNMSPEDSSIYLCSVDPPGENEKLFFGSGTQLSVL.

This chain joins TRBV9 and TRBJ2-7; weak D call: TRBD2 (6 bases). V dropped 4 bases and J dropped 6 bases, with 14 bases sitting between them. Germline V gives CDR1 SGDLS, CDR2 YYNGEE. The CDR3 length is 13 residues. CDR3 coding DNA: TGTGCCAGCAGCTACGGGACTCTCAGCGAGCAGTACTTC. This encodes CASSYGTLSEQYF.

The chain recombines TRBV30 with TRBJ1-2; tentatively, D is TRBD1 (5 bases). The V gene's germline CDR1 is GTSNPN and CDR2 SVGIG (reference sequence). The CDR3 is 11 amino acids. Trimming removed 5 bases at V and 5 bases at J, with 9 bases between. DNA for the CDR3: TGTGCCTGGCTGGGACTTTATGGCTACACCTTC. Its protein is CAWLGLYGYTF.

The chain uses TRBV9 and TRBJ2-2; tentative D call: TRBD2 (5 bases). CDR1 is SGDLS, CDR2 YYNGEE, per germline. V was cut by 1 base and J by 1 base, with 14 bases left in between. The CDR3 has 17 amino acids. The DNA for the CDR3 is TGTGCCAGCAGCGTATCTTTGGAGGTGGGGAACACCGGGGAGCTGTTTTTT. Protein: CASSVSLEVGNTGELFF.

The CDR3, as DNA: TGCGCCAGCAGCTTGGGCGGGAGGCCCTACGAGCAGTACTTC. Translating gives CASSLGGRPYEQYF. The chain employs TRBV5-1 and TRBJ2-7; 8 bases align to TRBD2. This CDR3 is 14 amino acids long. CDR1 is SGHRS, CDR2 YFSETQ, per germline. The ends lost 0 bases at V and 2 bases at J; junction bases unmatched: 1.

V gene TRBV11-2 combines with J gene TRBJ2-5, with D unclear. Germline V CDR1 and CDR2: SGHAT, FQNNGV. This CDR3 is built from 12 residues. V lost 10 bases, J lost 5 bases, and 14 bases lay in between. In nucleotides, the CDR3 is TGTGCCACCACCGCGGTGGAGGAGACCCAGTACTTC. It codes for CATTAVEETQYF. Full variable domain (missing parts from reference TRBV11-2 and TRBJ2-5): EAGVAQSPRYKIIEKRQSVAFWCNPISGHATLYWYQQILGQGPKLLIQFQNNGVVDDSQLPKDRFSAERLKGVDSTLKIQPAKLEDSAVYLCATTAVEETQYFGPGTRLLVL.

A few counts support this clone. CDR3 nucleotide sequence: TGCAGCGTTCCCGAAAAGGACTACAATGAGCAGTTCTTC. Protein sequence: CSVPEKDYNEQFF. This chain links TRBV29-1 with TRBJ2-1; D ambiguous. This CDR3 is built from 13 residues. Trimming removed 5 bases from V and 3 bases from J, with 11 bases in between. Germline V CDR1 and CDR2: SQVTM, ANQGSEA.

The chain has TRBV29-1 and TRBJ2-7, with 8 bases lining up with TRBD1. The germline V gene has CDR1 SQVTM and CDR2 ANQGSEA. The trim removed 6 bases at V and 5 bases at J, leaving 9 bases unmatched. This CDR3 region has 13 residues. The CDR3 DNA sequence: TGCAGCGTGCAGGGGGCTGGTCTGGACGAGCAGTACTTC. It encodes CSVQGAGLDEQYF.

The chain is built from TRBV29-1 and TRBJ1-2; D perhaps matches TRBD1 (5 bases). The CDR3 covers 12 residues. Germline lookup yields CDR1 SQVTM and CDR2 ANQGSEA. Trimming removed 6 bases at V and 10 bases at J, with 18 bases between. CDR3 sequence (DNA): TGCAGCGTGCCTGTGACGGGGGGAATCTACACCTTC. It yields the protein CSVPVTGGIYTF.

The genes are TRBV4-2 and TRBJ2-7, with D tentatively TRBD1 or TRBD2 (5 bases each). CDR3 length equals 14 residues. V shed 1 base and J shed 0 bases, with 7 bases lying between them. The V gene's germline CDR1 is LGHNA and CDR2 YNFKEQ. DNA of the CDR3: TGTGCCAGCAGCCAAGGTGGGGGCTCCTACGAGCAGTACTTC. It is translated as CASSQGGGSYEQYF.

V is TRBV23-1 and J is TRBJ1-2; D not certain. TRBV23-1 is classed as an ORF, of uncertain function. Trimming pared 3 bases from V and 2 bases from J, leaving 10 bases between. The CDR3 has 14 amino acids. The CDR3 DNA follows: TGCGCCAGCAGTCACTTCCTCACAAACTATGGCTACACCTTC. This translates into CASSHFLTNYGYTF.

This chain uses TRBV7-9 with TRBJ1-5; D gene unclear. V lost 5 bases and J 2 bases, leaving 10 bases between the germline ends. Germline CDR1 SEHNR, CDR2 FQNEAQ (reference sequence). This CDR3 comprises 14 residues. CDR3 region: CASSPVEGNQPQHF. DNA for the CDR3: TGTGCCAGCAGCCCTGTGGAGGGCAATCAGCCCCAGCATTTT.

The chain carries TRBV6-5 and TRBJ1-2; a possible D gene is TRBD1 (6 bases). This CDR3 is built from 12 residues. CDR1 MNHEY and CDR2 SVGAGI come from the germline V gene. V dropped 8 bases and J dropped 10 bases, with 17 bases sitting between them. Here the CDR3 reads CASGGQRIDYTF. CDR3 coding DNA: TGTGCCAGCGGGGGACAAAGGATCGACTACACCTTC.

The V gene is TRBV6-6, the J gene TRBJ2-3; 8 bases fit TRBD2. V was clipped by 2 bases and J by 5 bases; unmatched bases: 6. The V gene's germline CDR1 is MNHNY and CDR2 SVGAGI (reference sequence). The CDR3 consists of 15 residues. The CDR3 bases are TGTGCCAGCAGTTACACTAGCGGAAGAGGAGATACGCAGTATTTT. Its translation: CASSYTSGRGDTQYF.

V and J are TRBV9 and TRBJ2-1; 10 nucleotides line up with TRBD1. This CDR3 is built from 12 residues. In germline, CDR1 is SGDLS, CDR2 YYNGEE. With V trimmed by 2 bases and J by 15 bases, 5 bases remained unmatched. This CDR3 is CASSVPGQGLFF. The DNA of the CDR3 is TGTGCCAGCAGCGTCCCGGGACAGGGGCTGTTCTTC.

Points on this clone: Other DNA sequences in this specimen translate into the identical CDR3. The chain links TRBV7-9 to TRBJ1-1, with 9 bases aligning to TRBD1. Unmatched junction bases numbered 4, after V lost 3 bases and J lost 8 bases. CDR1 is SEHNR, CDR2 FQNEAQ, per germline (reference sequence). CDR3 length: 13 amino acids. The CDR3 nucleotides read TGTGCCAGCAGCTTGCCGGGACAGGGCGAAGCTTTCTTT. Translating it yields CASSLPGQGEAFF.

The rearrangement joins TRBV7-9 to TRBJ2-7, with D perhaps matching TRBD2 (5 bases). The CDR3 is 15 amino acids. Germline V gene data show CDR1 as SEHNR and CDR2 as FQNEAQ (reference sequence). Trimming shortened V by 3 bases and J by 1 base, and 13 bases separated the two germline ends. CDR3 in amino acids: CASSFGLARSYEQYF. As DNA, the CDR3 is TGTGCCAGCAGCTTCGGCCTAGCTCGATCCTACGAGCAGTACTTC.

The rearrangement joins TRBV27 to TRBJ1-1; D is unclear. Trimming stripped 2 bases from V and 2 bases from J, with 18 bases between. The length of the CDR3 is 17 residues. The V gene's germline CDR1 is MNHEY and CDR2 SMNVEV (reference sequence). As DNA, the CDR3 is TGTGCCAGCAGTTTAACGGTAATGGGCGTTGGAAACACTGAAGCTTTCTTT. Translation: CASSLTVMGVGNTEAFF.

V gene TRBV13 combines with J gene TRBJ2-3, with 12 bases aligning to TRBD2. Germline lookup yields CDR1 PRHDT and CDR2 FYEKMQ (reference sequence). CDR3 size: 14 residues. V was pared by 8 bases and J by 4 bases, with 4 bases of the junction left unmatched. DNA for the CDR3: TGTGCCAGCGCGCGACTAGCGGGAGCAGATACGCAGTATTTT. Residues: CASARLAGADTQYF.

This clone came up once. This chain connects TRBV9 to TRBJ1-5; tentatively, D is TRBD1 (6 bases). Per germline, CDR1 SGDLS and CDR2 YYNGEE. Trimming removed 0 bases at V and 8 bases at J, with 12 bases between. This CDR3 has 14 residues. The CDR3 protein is CASSVGDTLEPQHF. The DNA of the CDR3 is TGTGCCAGCAGCGTAGGGGACACCCTTGAGCCCCAGCATTTT.

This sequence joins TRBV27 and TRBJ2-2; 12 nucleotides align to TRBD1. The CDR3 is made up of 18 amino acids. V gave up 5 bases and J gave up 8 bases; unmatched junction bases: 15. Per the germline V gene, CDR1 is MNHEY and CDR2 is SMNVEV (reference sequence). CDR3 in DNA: TGTGCCAGCAGTCCCTCGCTTGGGGACAGGGGGCTAGGAGGGGAGCTGTTTTTT. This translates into CASSPSLGDRGLGGELFF.

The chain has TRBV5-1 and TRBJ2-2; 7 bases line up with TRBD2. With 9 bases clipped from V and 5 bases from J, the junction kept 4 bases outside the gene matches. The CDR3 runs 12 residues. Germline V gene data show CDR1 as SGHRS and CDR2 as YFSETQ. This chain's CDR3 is CATAGGTGELFF. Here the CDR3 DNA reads TGCGCCACCGCCGGGGGGACCGGGGAGCTGTTTTTT.

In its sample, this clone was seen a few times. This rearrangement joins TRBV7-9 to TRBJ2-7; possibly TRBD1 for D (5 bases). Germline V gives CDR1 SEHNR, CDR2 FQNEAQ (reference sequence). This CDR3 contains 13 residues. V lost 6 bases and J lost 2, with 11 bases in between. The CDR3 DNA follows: TGTGCCAGCAGTGGTAAAGGGGCCTACGAGCAGTACTTC. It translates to CASSGKGAYEQYF.

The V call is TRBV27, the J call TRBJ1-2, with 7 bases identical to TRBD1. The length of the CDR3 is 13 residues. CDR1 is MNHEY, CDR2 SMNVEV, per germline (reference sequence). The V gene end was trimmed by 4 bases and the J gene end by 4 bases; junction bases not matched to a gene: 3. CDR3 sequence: CASSSAGGYGYTF. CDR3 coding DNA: TGTGCCAGCAGTTCTGCAGGGGGCTATGGCTACACCTTC.

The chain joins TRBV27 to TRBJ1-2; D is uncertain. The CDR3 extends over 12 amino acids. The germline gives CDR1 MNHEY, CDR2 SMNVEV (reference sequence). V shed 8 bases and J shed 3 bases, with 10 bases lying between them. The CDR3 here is CASFDGYYGYTF. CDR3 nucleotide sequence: TGTGCCAGCTTCGACGGATACTATGGCTACACCTTC.

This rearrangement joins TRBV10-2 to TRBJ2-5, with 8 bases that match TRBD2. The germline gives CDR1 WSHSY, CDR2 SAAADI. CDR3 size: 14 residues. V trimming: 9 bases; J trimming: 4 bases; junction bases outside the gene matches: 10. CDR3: CARFSGTRRETQYF. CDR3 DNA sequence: TGCGCCAGATTCTCCGGGACTAGAAGAGAGACCCAGTACTTC.

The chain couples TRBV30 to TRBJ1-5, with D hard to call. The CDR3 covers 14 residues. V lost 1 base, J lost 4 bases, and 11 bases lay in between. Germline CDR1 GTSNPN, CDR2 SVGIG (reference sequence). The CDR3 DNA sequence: TGTGCCTGGAGTGAGGATTCCATTAATCAGCCCCAGCATTTT. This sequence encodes CAWSEDSINQPQHF.

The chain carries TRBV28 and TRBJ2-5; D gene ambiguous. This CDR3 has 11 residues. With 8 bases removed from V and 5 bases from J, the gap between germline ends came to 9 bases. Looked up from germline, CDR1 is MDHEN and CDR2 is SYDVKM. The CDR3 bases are TGTGCCAGCCAGTCCGGCGAGACCCAGTACTTC. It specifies CASQSGETQYF.

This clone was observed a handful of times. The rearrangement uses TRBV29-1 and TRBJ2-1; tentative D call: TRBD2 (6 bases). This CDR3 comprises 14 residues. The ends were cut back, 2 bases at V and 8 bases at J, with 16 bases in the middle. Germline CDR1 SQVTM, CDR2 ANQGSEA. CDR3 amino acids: CSVESGLRYDEQFF. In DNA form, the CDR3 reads TGCAGCGTTGAATCCGGACTACGGTACGATGAGCAGTTCTTC.

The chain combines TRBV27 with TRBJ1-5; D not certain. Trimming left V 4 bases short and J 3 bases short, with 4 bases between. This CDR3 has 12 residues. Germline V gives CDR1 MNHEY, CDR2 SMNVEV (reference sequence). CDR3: CASSYYNQPQHF. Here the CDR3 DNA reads TGTGCCAGCAGTTACTACAATCAGCCCCAGCATTTT.

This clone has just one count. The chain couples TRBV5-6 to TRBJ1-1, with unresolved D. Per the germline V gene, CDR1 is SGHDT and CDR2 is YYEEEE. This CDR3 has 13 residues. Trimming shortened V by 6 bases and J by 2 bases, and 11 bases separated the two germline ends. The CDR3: CASTGPQNTEAFF. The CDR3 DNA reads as TGTGCCAGCACGGGCCCCCAAAACACTGAAGCTTTCTTT.

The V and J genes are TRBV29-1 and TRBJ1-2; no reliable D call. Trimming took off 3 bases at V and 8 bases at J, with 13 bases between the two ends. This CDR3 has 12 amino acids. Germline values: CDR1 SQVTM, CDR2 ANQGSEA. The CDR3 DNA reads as TGCAGCGTTGAGGTACGAGCAGTCGGCTACACCTTC. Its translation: CSVEVRAVGYTF.